This is a list of T cell receptor beta chains from one sample in a study of T cells in Graves' hyperthyroidism and ophthalmopathy. TCRdb analysed the multiplex PCR reads with MiXCR anew, one entry per CDR3 protein. The sample lists about 590,000 distinct CDR3 sequences; around a sixth were seen once. Sequencing input: blood. The receptors come from a woman aged 30 to 39 with Graves' hyperthyroidism. The CDR3 runs from the conserved cysteine through the conserved F or W. A D gene is named only where the DNA matches it firmly. Expanded clones are given a class, and other clones once, few, many or no size at all.

size	J	D	V	length	DNA	CDR3
many	TRBJ1-1	NA	TRBV12-3/TRBV12-4	11	TGTGCCAGCAGTTTGATCACTGAAGCTTTCTTT	CASSLITEAFF
many	TRBJ1-2	NA	TRBV7-2	18	TGTGCCAGCAGCTTAGTCCAGGACCGGGGCAGTATGAACTATGGCTACACCTTC	CASSLVQDRGSMNYGYTF
many	TRBJ2-1	TRBD2	TRBV20-1	14	TGCAGTGCTAGCTCTAGCGGATACTACAATGAGCAGTTCTTC	CSASSSGYYNEQFF
many	TRBJ2-1	TRBD1	TRBV5-1	16	TGCGCCAGCAGCCTGACGGGGACAGGGAGTTTTGATGAGCAGTTCTTC	CASSLTGTGSFDEQFF
few	TRBJ2-1	NA	TRBV27	15	TGTGCCAGCAGTTTTGAGTGGGGTCCGAGGAATGAGCAGTTCTTC	CASSFEWGPRNEQFF
NA	TRBJ2-3	TRBD2	TRBV19	16	TGTGCCAGTAGTCGGGGAGCGGGAGGTAGCACAGATACGCAGTATTTT	CASSRGAGGSTDTQYF
NA	TRBJ2-6	NA	TRBV7-9	18	TGTGCCAGCAGCTTAGTTGGGGGCCTAAACTCTGGGGCCAACGTCCTGACTTTC	CASSLVGGLNSGANVLTF
NA	TRBJ2-2	NA	TRBV19	14	TGTGCCAGTAGTATCGGAGGGGCCGGCGGGGAGCTGTTTTTT	CASSIGGAGGELFF
NA	TRBJ2-1	NA	TRBV27	15	TGTGCCAGCAGATCCCAACTAGTAATCTACAATGAGCAGTTCTTC	CASRSQLVIYNEQFF
many	TRBJ1-3	NA	TRBV29-1	14	TGCAGCGTTGAAGAAGAGGGCTCTGGAAACACCATATATTTT	CSVEEEGSGNTIYF
few	TRBJ2-1	NA	TRBV29-1	14	TGCAGCGCAGGGGACTCAGGCTCCTACAATGAGCAGTTCTTC	CSAGDSGSYNEQFF
NA	TRBJ2-2	NA	TRBV5-1	16	TGCGCCAGCAGCCCGTCCCGGGTAGGGAACACCGGGGAGCTGTTTTTT	CASSPSRVGNTGELFF
many	TRBJ2-3	NA	TRBV20-1	15	TGCAGTGCTAGATCACGGGAGCTGAGCACAGATACGCAGTATTTT	CSARSRELSTDTQYF
NA	TRBJ2-2	TRBD1	TRBV19	17	TGTGCCAGTAGTATGAGGGGACAGGGAATTAGCACCGGGGAGCTGTTTTTT	CASSMRGQGISTGELFF
many	TRBJ2-7	NA	TRBV5-6	11	TGTGCCAGCAGTCTACGACTAGAGCAGTACTTC	CASSLRLEQYF
many	TRBJ2-5	TRBD2	TRBV29-1	14	TGCAGCGTTGAAGCACTAGCGGGAGGAGAGACCCAGTACTTC	CSVEALAGGETQYF
NA	TRBJ2-1	TRBD1	TRBV28	15	TGTGCCAGCAGTTTAGAGCAGGGGGCAGGGGATGAGCAGTTCTTC	CASSLEQGAGDEQFF
many	TRBJ2-7	TRBD2	TRBV11-2	15	TGTGCCAGCAGCGACTTTAGCGGGAGGATCTACGAGCAGTACTTC	CASSDFSGRIYEQYF